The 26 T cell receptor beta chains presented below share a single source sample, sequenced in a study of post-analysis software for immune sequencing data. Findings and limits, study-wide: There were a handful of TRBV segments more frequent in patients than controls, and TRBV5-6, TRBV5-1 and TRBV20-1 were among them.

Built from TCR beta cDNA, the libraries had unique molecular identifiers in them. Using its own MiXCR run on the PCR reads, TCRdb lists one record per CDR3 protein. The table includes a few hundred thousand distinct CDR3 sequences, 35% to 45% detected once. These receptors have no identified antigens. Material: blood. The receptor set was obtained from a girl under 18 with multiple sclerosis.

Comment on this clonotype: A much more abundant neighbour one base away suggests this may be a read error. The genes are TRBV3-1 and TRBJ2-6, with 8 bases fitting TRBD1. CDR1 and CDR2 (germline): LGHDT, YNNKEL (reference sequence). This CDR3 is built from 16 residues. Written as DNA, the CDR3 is TGTGCCAGCAGCCAACCTCAGGGGGCTGGGGCCAGCGTCCTGACTTTC. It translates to CASSQPQGAGASVLTF.

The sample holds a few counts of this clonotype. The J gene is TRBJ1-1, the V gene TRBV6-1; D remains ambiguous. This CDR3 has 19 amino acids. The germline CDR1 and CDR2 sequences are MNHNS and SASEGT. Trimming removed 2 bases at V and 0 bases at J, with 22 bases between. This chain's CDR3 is CASSESRWIGTALNTEAFF. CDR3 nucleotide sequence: TGTGCCAGCAGTGAATCAAGGTGGATTGGAACAGCGTTGAACACTGAAGCTTTCTTT.

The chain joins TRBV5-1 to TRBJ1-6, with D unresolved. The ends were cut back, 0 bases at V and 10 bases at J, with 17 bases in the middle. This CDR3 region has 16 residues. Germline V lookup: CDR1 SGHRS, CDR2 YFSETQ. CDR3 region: CASSLDLMAGGSPLHF. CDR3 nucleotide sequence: TGCGCCAGCAGCTTGGATCTTATGGCAGGAGGGTCACCCCTCCACTTT.

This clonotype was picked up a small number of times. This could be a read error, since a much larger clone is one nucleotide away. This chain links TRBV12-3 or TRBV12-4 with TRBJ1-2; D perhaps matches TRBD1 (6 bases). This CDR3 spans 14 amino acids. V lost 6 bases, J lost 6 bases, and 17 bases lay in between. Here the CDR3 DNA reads TGTGCCAGCAGCTTCGGGACATCCTGTGATGGCTACACCTTC. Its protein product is CASSFGTSCDGYTF.

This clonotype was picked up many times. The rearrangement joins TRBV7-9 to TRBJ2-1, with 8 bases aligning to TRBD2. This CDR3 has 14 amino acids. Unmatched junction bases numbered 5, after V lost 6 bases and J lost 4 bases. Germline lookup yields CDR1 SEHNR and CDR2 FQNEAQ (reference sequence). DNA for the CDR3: TGTGCCAGCAGTAGAGAGCGGGAGTACAATGAGCAGTTCTTC. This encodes CASSREREYNEQFF.

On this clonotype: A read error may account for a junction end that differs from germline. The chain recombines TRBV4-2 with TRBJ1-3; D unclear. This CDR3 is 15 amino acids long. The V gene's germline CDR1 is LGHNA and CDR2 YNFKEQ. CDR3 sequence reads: CANSQASVTGNTIYF. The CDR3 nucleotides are TGTGCCAACAGCCAAGCGTCAGTGACTGGAAACACCATATATTTT.

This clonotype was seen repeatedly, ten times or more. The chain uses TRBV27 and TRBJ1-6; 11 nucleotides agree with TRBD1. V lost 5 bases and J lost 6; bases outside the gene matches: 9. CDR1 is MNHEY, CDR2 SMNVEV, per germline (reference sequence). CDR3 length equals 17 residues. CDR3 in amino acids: CASSTNRDRGINSPLHF. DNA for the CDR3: TGTGCCAGCAGTACTAACCGGGACAGGGGGATTAATTCACCCCTCCACTTT.

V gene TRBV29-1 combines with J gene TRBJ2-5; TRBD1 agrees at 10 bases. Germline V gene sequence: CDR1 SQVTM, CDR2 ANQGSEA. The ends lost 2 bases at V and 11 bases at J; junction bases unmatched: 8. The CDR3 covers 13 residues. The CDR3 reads CSVEMTGGYEQYF. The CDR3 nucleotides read TGCAGCGTTGAAATGACAGGGGGCTATGAGCAGTACTTC.

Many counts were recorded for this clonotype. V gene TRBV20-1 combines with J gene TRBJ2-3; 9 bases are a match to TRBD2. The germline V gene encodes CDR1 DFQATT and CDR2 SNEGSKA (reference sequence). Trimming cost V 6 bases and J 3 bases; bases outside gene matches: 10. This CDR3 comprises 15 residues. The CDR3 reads CSALRVAGGTDTQYF. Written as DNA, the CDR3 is TGCAGTGCCCTAAGGGTGGCGGGAGGGACAGATACGCAGTATTTT.

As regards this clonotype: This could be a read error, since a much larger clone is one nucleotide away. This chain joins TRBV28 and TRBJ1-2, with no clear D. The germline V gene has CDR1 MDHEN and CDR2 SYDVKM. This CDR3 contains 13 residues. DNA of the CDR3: TGTGCCAGCAGTTTCCTCCCGGGAGATGGCTGCACCTTC. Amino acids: CASSFLPGDGCTF.

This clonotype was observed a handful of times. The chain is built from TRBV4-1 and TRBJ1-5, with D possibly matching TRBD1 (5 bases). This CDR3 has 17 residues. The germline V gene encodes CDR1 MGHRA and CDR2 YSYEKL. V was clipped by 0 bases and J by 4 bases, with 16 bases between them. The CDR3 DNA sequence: TGCGCCAGCAGCCAAGATCTTGGAGGGGTCGGTAATCAGCCCCAGCATTTT. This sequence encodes CASSQDLGGVGNQPQHF.

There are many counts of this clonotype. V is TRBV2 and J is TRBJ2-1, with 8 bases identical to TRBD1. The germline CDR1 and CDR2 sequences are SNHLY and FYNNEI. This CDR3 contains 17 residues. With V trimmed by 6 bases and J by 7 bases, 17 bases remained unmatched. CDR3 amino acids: CASRSQGARLGGNEQFF. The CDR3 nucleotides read TGTGCCAGCAGATCGCAGGGGGCCCGGCTAGGAGGTAATGAGCAGTTCTTC.

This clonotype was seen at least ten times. CDR3 sequence (DNA): TGTGCCAGCAGTGACTCCCCCGGCACAGATACGCAGTATTTT. This codes for CASSDSPGTDTQYF. This chain links TRBV6-4 with TRBJ2-3; D call uncertain. Deletions cut 0 bases from V and 1 base from J, with 5 bases between. CDR1 is MRHNA and CDR2 is SNTAGT in the germline V gene. The CDR3 is 14 amino acids.

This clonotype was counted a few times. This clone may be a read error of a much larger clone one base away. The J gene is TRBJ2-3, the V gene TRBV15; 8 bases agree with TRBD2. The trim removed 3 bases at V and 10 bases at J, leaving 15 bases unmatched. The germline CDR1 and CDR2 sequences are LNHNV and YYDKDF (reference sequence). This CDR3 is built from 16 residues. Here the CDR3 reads CATSSLGTTRGDAQYF. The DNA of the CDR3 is TGTGCCACCAGCAGCTTAGGGACTACGCGGGGGGATGCGCAGTATTTT. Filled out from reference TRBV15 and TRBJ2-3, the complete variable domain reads DAMVIQNPRYQVTQFGKPVTLSCSQTLNHNVMYWYQQKSSQAPKLLFHYYDKDFNNEADTPDNFQSRRPNTSFCFLDIRSPGLGDTAMYLCATSSLGTTRGDAQYFGPGTRLTVL.

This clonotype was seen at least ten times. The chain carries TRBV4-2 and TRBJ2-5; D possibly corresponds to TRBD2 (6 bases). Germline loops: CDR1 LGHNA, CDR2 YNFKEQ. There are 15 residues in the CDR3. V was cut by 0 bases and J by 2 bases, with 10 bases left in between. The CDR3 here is CASSQDPGVQETQYF. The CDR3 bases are TGTGCCAGCAGCCAAGATCCGGGGGTGCAAGAGACCCAGTACTTC.

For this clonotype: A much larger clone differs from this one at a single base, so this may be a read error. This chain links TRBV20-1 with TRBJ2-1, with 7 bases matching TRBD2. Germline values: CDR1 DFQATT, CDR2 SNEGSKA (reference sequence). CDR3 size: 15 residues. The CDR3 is CSARDVASGYNERFF. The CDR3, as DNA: TGCAGTGCTAGAGATGTGGCTAGCGGCTACAATGAGCGGTTCTTC.

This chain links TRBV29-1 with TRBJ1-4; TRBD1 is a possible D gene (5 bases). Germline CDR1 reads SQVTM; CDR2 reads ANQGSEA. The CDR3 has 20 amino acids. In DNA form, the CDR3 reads TGCACCGTCCCCGGGGGGATCTATTATTTGCGACACGCAACTAATGAAAAACTGTTTTTT. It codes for CTVPGGIYYLRHATNEKLFF. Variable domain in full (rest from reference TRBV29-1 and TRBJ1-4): SAVISQKPSRDICQRGTSLTIQCQVDSQVTMMFWYRQQPGQSLTLIATANQGSEATYESGFVIDKFPISRPNLTFSTLTVSNMSPEDSSIYLCTVPGGIYYLRHATNEKLFFGSGTQLSVL.

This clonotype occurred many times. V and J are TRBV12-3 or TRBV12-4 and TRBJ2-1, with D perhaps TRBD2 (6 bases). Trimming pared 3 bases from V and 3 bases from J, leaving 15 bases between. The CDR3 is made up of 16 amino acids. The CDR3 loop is CASSFPGGGGYNEQFF. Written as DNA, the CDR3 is TGTGCCAGCAGTTTCCCAGGTGGGGGAGGCTACAATGAGCAGTTCTTC.

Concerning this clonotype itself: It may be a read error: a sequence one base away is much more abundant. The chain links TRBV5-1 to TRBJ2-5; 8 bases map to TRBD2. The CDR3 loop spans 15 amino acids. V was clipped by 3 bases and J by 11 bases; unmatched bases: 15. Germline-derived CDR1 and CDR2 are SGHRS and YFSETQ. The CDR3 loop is CASSSSGGTYNEQYF. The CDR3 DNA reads TGCGCCAGCAGCTCCAGCGGGGGAACCTACAATGAGCAGTACTTC.

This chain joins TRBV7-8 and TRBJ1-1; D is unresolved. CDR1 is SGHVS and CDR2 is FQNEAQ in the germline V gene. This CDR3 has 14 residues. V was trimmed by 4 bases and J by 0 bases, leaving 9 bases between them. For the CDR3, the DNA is TGTGCCAGCAGCTCCCGATCGGTGAACACTGAAGCTTTCTTT. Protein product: CASSSRSVNTEAFF.

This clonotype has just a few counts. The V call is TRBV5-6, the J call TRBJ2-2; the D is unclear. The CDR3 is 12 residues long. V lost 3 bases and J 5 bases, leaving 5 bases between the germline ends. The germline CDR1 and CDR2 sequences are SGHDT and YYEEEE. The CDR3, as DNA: TGTGCCAGCAGCTGGATAACCGGGGAGCTGTTTTTT. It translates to CASSWITGELFF. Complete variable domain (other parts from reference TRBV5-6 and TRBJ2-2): DAGVTQSPTHLIKTRGQQVTLRCSPKSGHDTVSWYQQALGQGPQFIFQYYEEEERQRGNFPDRFSGHQFPNYSSELNVNALLLGDSALYLCASSWITGELFFGEGSRLTVL.

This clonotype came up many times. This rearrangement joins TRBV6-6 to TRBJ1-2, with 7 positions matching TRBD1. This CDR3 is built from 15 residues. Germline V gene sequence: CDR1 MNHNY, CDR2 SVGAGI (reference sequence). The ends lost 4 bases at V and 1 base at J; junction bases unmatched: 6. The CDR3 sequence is CASSSFRDSNYGYTF. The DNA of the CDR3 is TGTGCCAGCAGTTCCTTCCGGGACAGTAACTATGGCTACACCTTC.

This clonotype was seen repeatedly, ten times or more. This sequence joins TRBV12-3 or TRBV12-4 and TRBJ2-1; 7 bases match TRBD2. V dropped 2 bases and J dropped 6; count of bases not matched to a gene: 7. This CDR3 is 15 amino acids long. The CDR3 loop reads CASSLSAGVSNEQFF. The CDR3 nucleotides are TGTGCCAGCAGTTTAAGTGCGGGAGTTAGCAATGAGCAGTTCTTC.

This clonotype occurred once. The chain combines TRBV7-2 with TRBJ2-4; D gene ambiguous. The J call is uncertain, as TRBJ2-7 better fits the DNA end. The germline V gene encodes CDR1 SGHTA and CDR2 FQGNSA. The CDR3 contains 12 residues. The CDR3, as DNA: TGTGCCAGCAGCTTAGCCCGGTACGAGCAGTACTTC. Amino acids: CASSLARYEQYF.

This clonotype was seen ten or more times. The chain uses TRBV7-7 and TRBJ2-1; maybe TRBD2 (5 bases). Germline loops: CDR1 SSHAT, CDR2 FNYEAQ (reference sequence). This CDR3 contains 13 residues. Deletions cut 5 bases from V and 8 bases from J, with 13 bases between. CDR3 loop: CASSGMIGDEQFF. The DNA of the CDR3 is TGTGCCAGCAGCGGGATGATCGGGGATGAGCAGTTCTTC. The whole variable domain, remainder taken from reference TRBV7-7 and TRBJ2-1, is GAGVSQSPRYKVTKRGQDVTLRCDPISSHATLYWYQQALGQGPEFLTYFNYEAQPDKSGLPSDRFSAERPEGSISTLTIQRTEQRDSAMYRCASSGMIGDEQFFGPGTRLTVL.

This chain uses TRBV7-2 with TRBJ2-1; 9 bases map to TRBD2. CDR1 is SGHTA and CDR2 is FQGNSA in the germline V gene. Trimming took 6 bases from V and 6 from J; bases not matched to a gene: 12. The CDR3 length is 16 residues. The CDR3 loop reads CASRYSGGGDGNEQFF. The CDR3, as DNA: TGTGCCAGCAGATATAGCGGCGGGGGGGATGGCAATGAGCAGTTCTTC.